This passage covers 20 T cell receptor beta chains from one sample sequenced in a study of blood T cell repertoires in COVID-19. Profiled with immunoSEQ multiplex PCR; TCRdb holds only in-frame clones, not every one. The profile shows around 200,000 clones, approximately 90% of them singletons. The sample taken for sequencing was PBMCs or T cells enriched from blood (not recorded which). The receptors stem from a woman between 18 and 29 years old who had recovered from COVID-19.

This clone was found once. The J gene is TRBJ1-4, the V gene TRBV5-1; 8 nucleotides line up with TRBD1. Germline-derived CDR1 and CDR2 are SGHRS and YFSETQ. CDR3 length: 15 amino acids. The V gene end was trimmed by 0 bases and the J gene end by 6 bases; junction bases not matched to a gene: 4. The CDR3 coding sequence is TGCGCCAGCAGCTTGGAACAGGGGGTGGATGAAAAACTGTTTTTT. Translated, it gives CASSLEQGVDEKLFF. Full variable domain (outside the CDR3, taken from reference TRBV5-1 and TRBJ1-4): KAGVTQTPRYLIKTRGQQVTLSCSPISGHRSVSWYQQTPGQGLQFLFEYFSETQRNKGNFPGRFSGRQFSNSRSEMNVSTLELGDSALYLCASSLEQGVDEKLFFGSGTQLSVL.

V is TRBV21-1 and J is TRBJ2-1; the table's TRBD2 call for D was not verified on the DNA. TRBV21-1 is given as a pseudogene. The CDR3 runs 20 residues. The CDR3 loop reads CASSKLAPGMEQAGDNEQFF. CDR3 bases: TGTGCCAGCAGCAAACTGGCCCCCGGGATGGAACAGGCGGGGGACAATGAGCAGTTCTTC.

The J gene is TRBJ2-7, the V gene TRBV9; D possibly corresponds to TRBD2 (5 bases). Germline values: CDR1 SGDLS, CDR2 YYNGEE. The CDR3 covers 15 residues. V was pared by 0 bases and J by 7 bases, with 17 bases between. Here the CDR3 reads CASSVAGLPLYEQYF. The CDR3 DNA reads TGTGCCAGCAGCGTAGCAGGACTCCCCCTGTATGAGCAGTACTTC.

The chain links TRBV5-1 to TRBJ1-5; tentatively, D is TRBD1 (5 bases). CDR1 SGHRS and CDR2 YFSETQ come from the germline V gene. There are 14 residues in the CDR3. Trimming pared 0 bases from V and 7 bases from J, leaving 11 bases between. The CDR3 bases are TGCGCCAGCAGCTTGGGACAGCTGGGGCAGCCCCAGCATTTT. It translates to CASSLGQLGQPQHF.

The rearrangement uses TRBV6-1 and TRBJ1-6, with D perhaps TRBD1 (5 bases). The CDR3 extends over 16 amino acids. Germline V lookup: CDR1 MNHNS, CDR2 SASEGT. V was cut by 4 bases and J by 4 bases, with 14 bases left in between. The CDR3 loop is CASSGPGQGYNSPLHF. CDR3 nucleotide sequence: TGTGCCAGCAGTGGTCCTGGGCAGGGTTATAATTCACCCCTCCACTTT.

This chain joins TRBV28 and TRBJ2-2; D ambiguous. CDR3 length equals 12 residues. V was clipped by 5 bases and J by 4 bases, with 5 bases between them. Germline loops: CDR1 MDHEN, CDR2 SYDVKM. CDR3 coding DNA: TGTGCCAGCAGTCTAACCACCGGGGAGCTGTTTTTT. Residues: CASSLTTGELFF.

The chain recombines TRBV5-5 with TRBJ2-7; D gene unclear. The CDR3 runs 13 residues. Trimming removed 0 bases at V and 2 bases at J, with 6 bases between. Germline-derived CDR1 and CDR2 are SGHKS and YYEKEE (reference sequence). CDR3 DNA: TGTGCCAGCAGCTTGGGTGGGCCCTACGAGCAGTACTTC. Protein sequence: CASSLGGPYEQYF.

The J gene is TRBJ2-1, the V gene TRBV5-1; 7 bases line up with TRBD2. This CDR3 is built from 16 residues. The V and J ends lost 3 bases and 6 bases, in that order; junction bases with no gene match: 12. CDR1 is SGHRS and CDR2 is YFSETQ in the germline V gene. The CDR3 sequence is CASSYYSRGLVNEQFF. The CDR3 region has the DNA TGCGCCAGCAGCTACTACTCAAGAGGACTAGTCAATGAGCAGTTCTTC.

This chain connects TRBV5-4 to TRBJ1-2; D possibly corresponds to TRBD1 (6 bases). The CDR3 spans 13 residues. CDR1 is SGHNT and CDR2 is YYREEE in the germline V gene (reference sequence). V was shortened by 4 bases and J by 5 bases, with 12 bases between the two germline ends. The CDR3 is CASSRGQFYGYTF. DNA of the CDR3: TGTGCCAGCAGCCGCGGACAGTTTTATGGCTACACCTTC. Complete variable domain (other parts from reference TRBV5-4 and TRBJ1-2): ETGVTQSPTHLIKTRGQQVTLRCSSQSGHNTVSWYQQALGQGPQFIFQYYREEENGRGNFPPRFSGLQFPNYSSELNVNALELDDSALYLCASSRGQFYGYTFGSGTRLTVV.

This chain joins TRBV18 and TRBJ1-4; the D is unclear. Germline CDR1 is KGHSH and CDR2 is LQKENI. With 3 bases removed from V and 0 bases from J, the gap between germline ends came to 2 bases. The CDR3 is made up of 13 amino acids. The CDR3 DNA reads TGTGCCAGCTCACCCGCAACTAATGAAAAACTGTTTTTT. Its protein is CASSPATNEKLFF.

V gene TRBV2 combines with J gene TRBJ1-5, with 10 bases that match TRBD1. Germline V lookup: CDR1 SNHLY, CDR2 FYNNEI. The CDR3 covers 15 residues. V shed 6 bases and J 3 bases; nucleotides not matched to a gene: 5. CDR3 amino acids: CASRGDRGFNQPQHF. The CDR3 coding sequence is TGTGCCAGCAGGGGGGACAGGGGTTTCAATCAGCCCCAGCATTTT. The whole variable domain, remainder taken from reference TRBV2 and TRBJ1-5, is EPEVTQTPSHQVTQMGQEVILRCVPISNHLYFYWYRQILGQKVEFLVSFYNNEISEKSEIFDDQFSVERPDGSNFTLKIRSTKLEDSAMYFCASRGDRGFNQPQHFGDGTRLSIL.

The sample holds a few counts of this clone. The rearrangement joins TRBV5-8 to TRBJ1-5; D might be TRBD1 (5 bases). CDR1 is SGHTS and CDR2 is YDEGEE in the germline V gene. V was pared by 0 bases and J by 6 bases, with 10 bases between. This CDR3 is 14 amino acids long. The CDR3: CASSLDGRGQPQHF. CDR3 in DNA: TGTGCCAGCAGCTTGGATGGGAGGGGTCAGCCCCAGCATTTT. The full variable domain, its missing parts supplied by reference TRBV5-8 and TRBJ1-5, is EAGVTQSPTHLIKTRGQQATLRCSPISGHTSVYWYQQALGLGLQFLLWYDEGEERNRGNFPPRFSGRQFPNYSSELNVNALELEDSALYLCASSLDGRGQPQHFGDGTRLSIL.

The chain links TRBV3-1 (or the pseudogene TRBV3-2) to TRBJ2-3; the D gene is possibly TRBD2 (6 bases). The CDR3 consists of 16 residues. V was cut by 0 bases and J by 3 bases, with 13 bases left in between. Germline values: CDR1 LGHDT, CDR2 YNNKEL (reference sequence). The CDR3 region has the DNA TGTGCCAGCAGCCAAGAACGAATAGCGGAAACAGATACGCAGTATTTT. Its translation: CASSQERIAETDTQYF.

The chain combines TRBV6-1 with TRBJ2-2, with D unclear. V was shortened by 1 base and J by 1 base, with 7 bases between the two germline ends. The CDR3 is 15 amino acids. Germline-derived CDR1 and CDR2 are MNHNS and SASEGT. The CDR3 loop is CASSEGHGNTGELFF. In DNA form, the CDR3 reads TGTGCCAGCAGTGAAGGGCATGGGAACACCGGGGAGCTGTTTTTT.

The rearrangement uses TRBV28 and TRBJ2-1, with TRBD2 identical over 14 bases. The CDR3 has 17 amino acids. CDR1 is MDHEN, CDR2 SYDVKM, per germline. The ends lost 5 bases at V and 5 bases at J; junction bases unmatched: 8. CDR3 in amino acids: CASSTLRLAGGDNEQFF. The CDR3 DNA follows: TGTGCCAGCAGTACCCTCCGACTAGCGGGAGGGGACAATGAGCAGTTCTTC. The full variable domain, rest sourced from reference TRBV28 and TRBJ2-1, is DVKVTQSSRYLVKRTGEKVFLECVQDMDHENMFWYRQDPGLGLRLIYFSYDVKMKEKGDIPEGYSVSREKKERFSLILESASTNQTSMYLCASSTLRLAGGDNEQFFGPGTRLTVL.

The chain recombines TRBV5-8 with TRBJ2-7; 11 positions match TRBD2. The V gene's germline CDR1 is SGHTS and CDR2 YDEGEE. The CDR3 covers 14 residues. The J segment lost 6 bases and the V segment lost 2 bases, leaving 4 bases of the junction unmatched. This chain's CDR3 is CASSLLAGVSEQYF. CDR3 sequence (DNA): TGTGCCAGCAGCTTACTAGCGGGAGTCAGCGAGCAGTACTTC.

The V gene is TRBV12-3 or TRBV12-4, the J gene TRBJ1-2; 8 bases map to TRBD1. The trim removed 6 bases at V and 8 bases at J, leaving 2 bases unmatched. The CDR3 totals 11 residues. CDR3 in amino acids: CASSRGRGYTF. The CDR3 DNA reads TGTGCCAGCAGCAGGGGGCGAGGCTACACCTTC.

The V and J genes are TRBV10-3 and TRBJ1-4; 7 bases map to TRBD1. Germline V gives CDR1 ENHRY, CDR2 SYGVKD. V was clipped by 9 bases and J by 5 bases; unmatched bases: 6. CDR3 size: 13 residues. CDR3 loop: CAIQGKLNEKLFF. CDR3 coding DNA: TGTGCCATACAGGGGAAGTTGAATGAAAAACTGTTTTTT.

This clone was seen just once. The genes are TRBV9 and TRBJ2-5; D may be TRBD2 (5 bases). The CDR3 consists of 15 residues. CDR1 and CDR2 (germline): SGDLS, YYNGEE. Trimming left V 3 bases short and J 5 bases short, with 17 bases between. The CDR3 nucleotides are TGTGCCAGCAGCGGAACTTCTAGCATCCGGGAGACCCAGTACTTC. It is translated as CASSGTSSIRETQYF.

This chain joins TRBV6-2 or TRBV6-3 and TRBJ1-6; no clear D. Germline CDR1 and CDR2: MNHEY and SVGEGT. The CDR3 has 12 residues. V was trimmed by 2 bases and J by 11 bases, leaving 7 bases between them. In DNA, the CDR3 is TGTGCCAGCAGTTACGGTAGAACACCCCTCCACTTT. Protein: CASSYGRTPLHF.